The present T cell receptor beta chain was sequenced within a study of blood T cell repertoires in COVID-19. As originally analysed: Reference gene primer amplification gave nucleated cell count estimates. This table comes from immunoSEQ multiplex PCR, and its TCRdb copy is limited to in-frame clones, with some not included. The V and J calls and clone size were taken over from that table, and D and trimming were inferred from the DNA. The data hold under 300,000 clones, with around 89% observed a single time. Participant-reported clinical history was the basis for cohort assignment. Recovered status applied to Cohort 3 donors who had two consecutive negative PCRs. It also applied to those with clearance or with symptom resolution. The trim removed 3 bases at V and 8 bases at J, leaving 19 bases unmatched. Per the germline V gene, CDR1 is SGHDT and CDR2 is YYEEEE. The CDR3 sequence is 17 residues long.

The chain uses TRBV5-6 and TRBJ1-2; 7 bases agree with TRBD1. The sequencing input was PBMCs or T cells enriched from blood (not recorded which). The clonotype was recovered from a woman younger than 30 who had recovered from COVID-19. CDR3 nucleotide sequence: TGTGCCAGCAGCTCGAAGCAGACAGGGCGGGTGACTGGGGGCTACACCTTC. Its protein is CASSSKQTGRVTGGYTF.